The following is a T cell receptor (beta chain) sequence with its context. Its antigen is as yet unknown. V dropped 4 bases and J dropped 3; count of bases not matched to a gene: 7. Germline CDR1 and CDR2: KGHSH and LQKENI. The CDR3 is 16 residues long. These data originate in a study of blood T cells in healthy people across ages. Study-wide findings and caveats: Donors of long life had a larger count of naive CD4+ cells and greater diversity than aged donors. TCR beta diversity correlated strongly with naive T cell percentage.

Combining a sample-barcoded 5' primer with a J-beta primer mix, a second PCR ran for 7 to 11 cycles. TCRdb reanalysed the 5' RACE reads using MiXCR and keeps one entry per CDR3 protein. This table has about 1.4 million distinct CDR3 sequences, approximately 60% appearing once. The sequence was collected from a man between 18 and 35 years old in good health. Material for sequencing was blood. V is TRBV18 and J is TRBJ2-5; TRBD1 matches at 11 bases. CDR3 protein: CASSRSRTGGEETQYF. As DNA, the CDR3 is TGTGCCAGCTCACGCTCTCGGACAGGGGGCGAAGAGACCCAGTACTTC.